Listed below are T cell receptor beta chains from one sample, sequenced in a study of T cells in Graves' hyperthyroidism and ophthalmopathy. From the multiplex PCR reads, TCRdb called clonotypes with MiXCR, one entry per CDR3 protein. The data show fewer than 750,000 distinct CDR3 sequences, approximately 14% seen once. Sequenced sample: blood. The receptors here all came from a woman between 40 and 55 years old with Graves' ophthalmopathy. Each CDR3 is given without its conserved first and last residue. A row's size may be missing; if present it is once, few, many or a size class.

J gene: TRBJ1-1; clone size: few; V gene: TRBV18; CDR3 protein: ASSESGTVTEAF
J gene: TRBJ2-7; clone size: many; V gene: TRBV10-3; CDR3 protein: AISPGTGSYEQY
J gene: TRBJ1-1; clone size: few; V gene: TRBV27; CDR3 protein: ASSLGVGGGAF
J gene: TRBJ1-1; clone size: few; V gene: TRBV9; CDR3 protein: ASSPRGAEVQAF
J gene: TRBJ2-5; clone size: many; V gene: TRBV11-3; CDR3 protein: ASSLMTSGETQY
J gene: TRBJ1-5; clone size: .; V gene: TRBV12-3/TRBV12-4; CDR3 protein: ASTDYSNQPQH
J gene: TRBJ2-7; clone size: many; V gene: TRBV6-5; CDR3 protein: ASSYLPGAAYEQY
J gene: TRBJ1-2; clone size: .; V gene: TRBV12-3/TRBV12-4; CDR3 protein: ASRAGRGRDGYT
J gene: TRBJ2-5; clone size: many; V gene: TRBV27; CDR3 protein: ASSTRAGGPITQY
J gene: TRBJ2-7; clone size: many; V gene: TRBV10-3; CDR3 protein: AISRTGFEQY
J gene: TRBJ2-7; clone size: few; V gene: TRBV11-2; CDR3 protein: ASSPSRQGLAYEQY
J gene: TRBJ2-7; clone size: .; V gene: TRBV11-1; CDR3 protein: ASSFAGTSRAWEQY
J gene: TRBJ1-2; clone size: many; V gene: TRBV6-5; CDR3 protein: ASSYGGQTNYGYT
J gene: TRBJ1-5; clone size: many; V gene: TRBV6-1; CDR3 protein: ASGGQPQH
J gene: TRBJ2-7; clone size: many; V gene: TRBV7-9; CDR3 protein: ASSRQGFSYEQY
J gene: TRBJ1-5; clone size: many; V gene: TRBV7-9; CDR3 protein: ASSFDSTPGLQH
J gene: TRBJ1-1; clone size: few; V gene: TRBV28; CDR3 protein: ASSRRTGGKTEAF
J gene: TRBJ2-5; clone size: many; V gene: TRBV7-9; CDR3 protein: ASSSEAPQETQY
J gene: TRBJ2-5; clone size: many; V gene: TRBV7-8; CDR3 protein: ASSPPREETQY
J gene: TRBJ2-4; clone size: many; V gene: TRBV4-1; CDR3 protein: ASSASRGHGENIQY
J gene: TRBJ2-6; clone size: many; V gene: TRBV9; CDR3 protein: ASSDSPGQAIMVGANVLT
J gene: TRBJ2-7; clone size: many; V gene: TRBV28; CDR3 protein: ASSPDSLGFGEQY
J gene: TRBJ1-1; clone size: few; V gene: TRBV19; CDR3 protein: ASTHGTWDLFEAF
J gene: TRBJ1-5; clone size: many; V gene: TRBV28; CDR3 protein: ASSWGLGQPQH
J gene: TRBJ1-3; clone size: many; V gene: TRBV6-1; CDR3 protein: ASLEYRSTIY
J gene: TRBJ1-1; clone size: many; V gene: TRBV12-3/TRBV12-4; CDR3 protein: ASSIRQGGDTEAF
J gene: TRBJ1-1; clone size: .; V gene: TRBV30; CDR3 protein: AWSLTGTMNTEAF
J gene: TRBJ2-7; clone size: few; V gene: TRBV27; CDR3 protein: ATRGLSYEQY
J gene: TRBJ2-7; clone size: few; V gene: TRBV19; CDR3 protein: ASSTATGGGYEQY
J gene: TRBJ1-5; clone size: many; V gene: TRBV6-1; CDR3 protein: ASSDWGQGGQPQH
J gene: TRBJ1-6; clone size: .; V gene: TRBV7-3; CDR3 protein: ASSHQWDRIPNSPLH
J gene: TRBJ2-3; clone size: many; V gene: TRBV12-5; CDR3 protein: ASVDPGSPGGTDTQY
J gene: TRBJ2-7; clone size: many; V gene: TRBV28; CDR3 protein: ASIPGRQGIYEQY
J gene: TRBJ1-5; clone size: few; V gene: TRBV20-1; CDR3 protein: SARWQGHQPQH
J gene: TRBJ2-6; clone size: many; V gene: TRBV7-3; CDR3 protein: ASSSTGNVLT